This is a list of T cell receptor beta chains from one sample in a study of blood T cell repertoires in COVID-19. TCRdb's copy holds only in-frame clones and misses some; the assay was immunoSEQ multiplex PCR. The table records hundreds of thousands of clones, around nine tenths of them present only once. The sequenced material came from PBMCs or T cells enriched from blood (not recorded which). The origin of the receptors is a young woman who had been exposed to COVID-19. Each CDR3 is given with its conserved first and last residue. Fields, in order: J gene, V gene, D gene, CDR3 protein. A D gene is named only where the DNA matches it firmly.

J gene: TRBJ2-7; V gene: TRBV4-3; D gene: TRBD2; CDR3 protein: CASSQDLIAGGPREQYF
J gene: TRBJ2-1; V gene: TRBV4-3; D gene: TRBD2; CDR3 protein: CASSQDSLGGINEQFF
J gene: TRBJ2-5; V gene: TRBV24-1; D gene: NA; CDR3 protein: CATSEGQGIQETQYF
J gene: TRBJ2-7; V gene: TRBV7-6; D gene: TRBD1; CDR3 protein: CASSQWQGVAYEQYF
J gene: TRBJ2-3; V gene: TRBV6-5; D gene: NA; CDR3 protein: CASSRDTYSTDTQYF
J gene: TRBJ1-4; V gene: TRBV28; D gene: TRBD1; CDR3 protein: CASGTGSVEKLFF
J gene: TRBJ2-5; V gene: TRBV5-5; D gene: NA; CDR3 protein: CASSLSVSETQYF
J gene: TRBJ2-1; V gene: TRBV5-4; D gene: TRBD2; CDR3 protein: CASSRLAGVNSYNEQFF
J gene: TRBJ1-6; V gene: TRBV2; D gene: NA; CDR3 protein: CASSGTDYNSPLHF
J gene: TRBJ1-6; V gene: TRBV28; D gene: TRBD1; CDR3 protein: CASSLTGVSPLHF
J gene: TRBJ2-7; V gene: TRBV10-3; D gene: NA; CDR3 protein: CAISEFTGGSEQYF
J gene: TRBJ1-5; V gene: TRBV28; D gene: NA; CDR3 protein: CASSPGVQPQHF
J gene: TRBJ1-2; V gene: TRBV2; D gene: TRBD1; CDR3 protein: CASGTGLGYTF
J gene: TRBJ2-1; V gene: TRBV5-1; D gene: NA; CDR3 protein: CASSFVVAASNEQFF
J gene: TRBJ2-7; V gene: TRBV6-2/TRBV6-3; D gene: NA; CDR3 protein: CASSPDRHEQYF
J gene: TRBJ1-6; V gene: TRBV7-9; D gene: NA; CDR3 protein: CASSLTGNGNSPLHF
J gene: TRBJ2-5; V gene: TRBV15; D gene: NA; CDR3 protein: CATSSKLQETQYF
J gene: TRBJ2-5; V gene: TRBV7-2; D gene: NA; CDR3 protein: CASSRGGVETQYF
J gene: TRBJ1-6; V gene: TRBV21-1; D gene: NA; CDR3 protein: CASSTRQAHHCWTLHF
J gene: TRBJ1-4; V gene: TRBV7-8; D gene: NA; CDR3 protein: CASSLALRGHEKLFF
J gene: TRBJ2-1; V gene: TRBV5-5; D gene: NA; CDR3 protein: CASSVTAYYNEQFF